The sequence of this TCR beta chain was determined in a study of early T cells in non-severe SARS-CoV-2 infection. cDNA molecules, individually, were tagged with unique molecular identifiers. TCRdb passed the 5' RACE reads through MiXCR, listing each CDR3 protein once. The sample has about 89,000 distinct CDR3 sequences; around 16% are singletons. Germline trimming cut 5 bases from V and 0 bases from J; bases unmatched to any gene: 8. This CDR3 comprises 17 residues. Germline V CDR1 and CDR2: LNHDA, SQIVND (reference sequence). This clonotype was counted ten times or more. The specimen comprised whole blood, sampled at baseline. This sequence originates from an adult who was a healthcare worker with PCR-confirmed SARS-CoV-2 infection or an uninfected control (not recorded which). This chain uses TRBV19 with TRBJ2-1; 9 bases are a match to TRBD2. The CDR3 region is CASSGGRARSSYNEQFF. The CDR3 DNA reads TGTGCCAGTAGTGGCGGGAGGGCGAGGAGCTCCTACAATGAGCAGTTCTTC.